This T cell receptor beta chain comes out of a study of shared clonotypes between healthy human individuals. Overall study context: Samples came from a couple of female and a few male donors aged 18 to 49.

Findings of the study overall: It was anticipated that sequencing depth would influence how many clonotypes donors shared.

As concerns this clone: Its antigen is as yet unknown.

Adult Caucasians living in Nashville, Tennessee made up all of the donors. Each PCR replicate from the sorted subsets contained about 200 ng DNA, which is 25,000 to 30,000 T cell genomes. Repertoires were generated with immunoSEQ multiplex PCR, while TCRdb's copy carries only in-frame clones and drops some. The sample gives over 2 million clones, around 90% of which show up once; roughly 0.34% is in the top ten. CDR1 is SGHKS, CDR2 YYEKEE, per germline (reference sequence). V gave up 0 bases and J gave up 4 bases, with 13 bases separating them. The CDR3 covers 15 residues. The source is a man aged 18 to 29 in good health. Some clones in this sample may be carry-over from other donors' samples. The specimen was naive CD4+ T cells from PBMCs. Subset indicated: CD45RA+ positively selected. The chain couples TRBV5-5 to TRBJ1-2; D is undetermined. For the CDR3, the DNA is TGTGCCAGCAGCTTGGCCCCAGGTGTGGGCTATGGCTACACCTTC. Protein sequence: CASSLAPGVGYGYTF. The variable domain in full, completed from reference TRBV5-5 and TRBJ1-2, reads DAGVTQSPTHLIKTRGQQVTLRCSPISGHKSVSWYQQVLGQGPQFIFQYYEKEERGRGNFPDRFSARQFPNYSSELNVNALLLGDSALYLCASSLAPGVGYGYTFGSGTRLTVV.